Sequencing of this T cell receptor beta chain was carried out in a study of blood T cell repertoires in COVID-19 (dated by TCRdb to between 2020 and 2021). General notes on the study: Samples covering the acute and convalescent phases of COVID-19 were provided by collaborators in the United States, Italy and Spain. The material from the prospective study consisted of cDNA or gDNA derived from T cells, B-cell-depleted T cells, or PBMCs. Subjects who had been exposed to COVID-19, were actively infected with it, or had recovered from it provided the deeply sampled blood TCRbeta repertoires that made up the dataset. The repertoires were made available in a free public database intended to serve as a resource for research on the immune response to SARS-CoV-2. The samples were drawn from the first 160 participants of the ongoing ImmuneRACE study and from 1,254 subjects provided by 6 global collaborators. Sample metadata almost always included a de-identified subject ID, COVID-19 status, age in years and sex. Where available, HLA class I and class II types were taken from metadata supplied by the sample provider and were not determined by assay-based typing.

Collaborating institutions collected whole blood in K2EDTA tubes following their own protocols. For TCRbeta analysis, collaborators shipped samples as frozen whole blood, isolated PBMCs, or DNA extracted from either of those sample types. The immunoSEQ Assay, a bias-controlled multiplex PCR, was used to amplify TCRbeta CDR3 regions from genomic DNA. As for how the authors treated the data: Within the assay, amplification of reference gene primers was used to estimate how many nucleated cells each sample contained. Sequence reads were collapsed and filtered to measure the absolute abundance of every unique TCRbeta CDR3 rearrangement. For each sample, productive Simpson clonality was calculated as the square root of Simpson's diversity index over productive rearrangements. Entries here come from immuneACCESS through TCRdb and include only in-frame sequences with V and J called. Some clones fail to appear in such tables; in the studies checked, an unresolved V gene covers under half of the shortfall, and the cause of the remainder is unknown. The V and J calls and the clone size are those of that table, but D and trimming were determined from the DNA. Counted in this sample were tens of thousands of clones; about 89% of them appeared once. Around 24% of the sample goes to the ten largest clones.

Results and caveats for the whole study, not just this receptor: The quantity of clinical and demographic metadata differed by source and by participant and was supplied without curation.

Including the terminal cysteine and phenylalanine, the CDR3 comprises 13 residues. Kept here is only the CDR3 DNA, which spans 39 bases and is read in frame from base 1. CDR1 LNHDA and CDR2 SQIVND were looked up in the germline V gene (reference sequence). V is shortened by 7 bases, J by 4 bases, and the region joining them spans 8 bases. About this clone itself: Its recognized antigen is unknown. Nothing much larger sits one base from this clone, and base qualities are not available.

The material sequenced was peripheral blood. The sequence was obtained from a man aged 50-59 years with active or convalescent COVID-19. The chain was built from TRBV19 and TRBJ1-6; TRBD1 could be the D gene, as 6 bases match. The sequence in DNA is TGTGCCAGTAAGGGGGTTTATAATTCACCCCTCCACTTT. It specifies CASKGVYNSPLHF.